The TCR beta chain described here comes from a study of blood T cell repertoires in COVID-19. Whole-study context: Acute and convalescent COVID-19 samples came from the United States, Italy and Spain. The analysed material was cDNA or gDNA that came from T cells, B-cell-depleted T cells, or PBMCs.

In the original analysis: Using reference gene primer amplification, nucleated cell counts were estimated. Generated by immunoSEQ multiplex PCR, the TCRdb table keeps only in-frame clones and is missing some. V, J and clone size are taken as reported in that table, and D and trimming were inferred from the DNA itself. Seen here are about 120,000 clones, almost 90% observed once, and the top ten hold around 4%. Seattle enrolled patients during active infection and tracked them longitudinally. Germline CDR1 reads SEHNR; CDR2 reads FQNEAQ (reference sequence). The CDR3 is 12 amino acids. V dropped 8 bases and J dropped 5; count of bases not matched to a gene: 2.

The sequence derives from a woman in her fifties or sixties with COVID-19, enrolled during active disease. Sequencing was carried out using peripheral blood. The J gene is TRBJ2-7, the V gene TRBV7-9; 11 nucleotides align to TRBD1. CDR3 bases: TGTGCCAGCCGGACAGGGGGCAACGAGCAGTACTTC. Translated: CASRTGGNEQYF.